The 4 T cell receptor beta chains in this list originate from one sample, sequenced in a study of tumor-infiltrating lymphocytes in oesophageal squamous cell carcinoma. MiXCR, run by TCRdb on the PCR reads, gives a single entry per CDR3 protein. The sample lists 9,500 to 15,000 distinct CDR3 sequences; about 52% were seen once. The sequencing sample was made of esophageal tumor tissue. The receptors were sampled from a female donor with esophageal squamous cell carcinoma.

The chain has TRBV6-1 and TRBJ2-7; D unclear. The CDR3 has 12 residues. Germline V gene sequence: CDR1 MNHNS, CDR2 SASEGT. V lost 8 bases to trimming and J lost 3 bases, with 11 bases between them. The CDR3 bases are TGTGCCAGCTTCAGCCGAATCTACGAGCAGTACTTC. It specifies CASFSRIYEQYF.

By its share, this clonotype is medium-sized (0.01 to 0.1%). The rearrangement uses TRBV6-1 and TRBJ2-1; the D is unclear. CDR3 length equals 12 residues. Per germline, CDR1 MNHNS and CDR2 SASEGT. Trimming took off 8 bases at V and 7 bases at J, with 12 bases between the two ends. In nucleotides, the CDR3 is TGTGCCAGCTGCCGCTTTGGGAATGAGCAGTTCTTC. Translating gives CASCRFGNEQFF.

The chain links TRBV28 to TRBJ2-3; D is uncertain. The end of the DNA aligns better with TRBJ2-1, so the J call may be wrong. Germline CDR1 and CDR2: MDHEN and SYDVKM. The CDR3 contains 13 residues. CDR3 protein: CASTFQQWTEQFF. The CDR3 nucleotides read TGTGCCAGCACTTTTCAACAGTGGACTGAGCAGTTCTTC.

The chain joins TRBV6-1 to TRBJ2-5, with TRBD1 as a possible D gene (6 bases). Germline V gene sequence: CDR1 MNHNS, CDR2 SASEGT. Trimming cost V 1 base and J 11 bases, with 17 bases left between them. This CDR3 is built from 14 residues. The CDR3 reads CASSEGATGQSQYF. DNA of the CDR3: TGTGCCAGCAGTGAAGGTGCTACAGGGCAATCTCAGTACTTC.